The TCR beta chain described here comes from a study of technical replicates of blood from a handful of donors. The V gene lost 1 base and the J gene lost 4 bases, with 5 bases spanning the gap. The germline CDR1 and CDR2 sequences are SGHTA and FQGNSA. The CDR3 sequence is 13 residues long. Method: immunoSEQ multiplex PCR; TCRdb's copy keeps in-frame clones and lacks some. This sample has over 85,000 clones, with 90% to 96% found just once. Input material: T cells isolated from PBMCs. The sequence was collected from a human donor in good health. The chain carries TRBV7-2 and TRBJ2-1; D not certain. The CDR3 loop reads CASSLGRYNEQFF. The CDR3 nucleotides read TGTGCCAGCAGCTTAGGGCGGTACAATGAGCAGTTCTTC.